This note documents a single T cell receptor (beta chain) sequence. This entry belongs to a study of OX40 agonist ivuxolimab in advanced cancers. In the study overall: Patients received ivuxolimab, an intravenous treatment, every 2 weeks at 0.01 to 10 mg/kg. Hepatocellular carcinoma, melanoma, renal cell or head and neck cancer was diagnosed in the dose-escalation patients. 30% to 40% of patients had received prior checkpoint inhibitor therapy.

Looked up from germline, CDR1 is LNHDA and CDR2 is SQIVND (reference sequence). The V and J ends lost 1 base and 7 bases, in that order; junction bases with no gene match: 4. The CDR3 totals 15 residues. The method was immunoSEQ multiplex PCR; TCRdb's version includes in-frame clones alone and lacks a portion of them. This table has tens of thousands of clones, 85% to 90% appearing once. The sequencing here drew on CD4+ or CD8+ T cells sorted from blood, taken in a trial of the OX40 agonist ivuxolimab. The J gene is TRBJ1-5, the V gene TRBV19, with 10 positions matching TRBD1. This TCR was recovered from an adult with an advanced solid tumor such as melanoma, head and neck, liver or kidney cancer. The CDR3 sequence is CASSIVRDRGQPQHF. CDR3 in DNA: TGTGCCAGTAGTATAGTCAGGGACAGGGGACAGCCCCAGCATTTT.